A selection of T cell receptor beta chains follows, all from one sample in a study of blood T cell repertoires in COVID-19. The protocol was immunoSEQ multiplex PCR, while the TCRdb copy is restricted to in-frame clones and leaves out a portion. The sample has 400,000 to 500,000 clones, roughly 90% seen once; the top ten hold around 1.5%. Input material: PBMCs or T cells enriched from blood (not recorded which). The receptors shown here come from a woman between 18 and 29 years old who had been exposed to COVID-19. The CDR3 runs from the conserved cysteine through the conserved F or W.

TRBJ1-3,TRBV5-1,CASSLAGTSGNTIYF
TRBJ1-2,TRBV27,CASSLGRNYGYTF
TRBJ2-3,TRBV19,CASLVRETDTQYF
TRBJ2-1,TRBV30,CAWLGTGTSGYYNEQFF
TRBJ1-1,TRBV24-1,CATSDGDIEAFF
TRBJ1-1,TRBV29-1,CSVFEVGTGFGAFF
TRBJ2-1,TRBV28,CASRLAGVEQFF
TRBJ1-1,TRBV7-9,CASSPRQGITEAFF
TRBJ1-4,TRBV5-4,CASSLGAQGLEKLFF
TRBJ1-6,TRBV2,CASKVAGQTPLHF
TRBJ1-5,TRBV19,CASSISSGPHQPQHF